This T cell receptor (beta chain) was sequenced during a study of shared clonotypes between healthy human individuals. Study overall: Used for every donor were three CD4 naive, three CD4 memory, two CD8 naive and one CD8 memory plate. Study outcomes and limitations: Clonotypes that were shared across a few donors made up around 5.5% of naive CD4 clonotypes.

Per the original methods: ImmunoSEQ supplied junction-only sequences lacking quality scores, so filtering was different. Clones were sequenced by immunoSEQ multiplex PCR, and TCRdb holds only the in-frame ones, with some missing. For V, J and clone size, that table is used; D and trimming come from the DNA. The repertoire holds roughly 810,000 clones, with roughly 96% as singletons. With regard to this clone: Its antigen is unidentified.

The naive CD8 subset, CD45RO-negative cells positively selected for CCR7, excluded terminally differentiated effector memory CD45RA+ cells. This receptor was identified in a man younger than 40 in good health. Sequenced sample: naive CD8+ T cells sorted from blood.

The CDR3 region has the DNA TGTGCCAGCTCACCACCAGACACCCTTAGGGGCGAGCAGTACTTC. Protein: CASSPPDTLRGEQYF. V gene TRBV18 combines with J gene TRBJ2-7; maybe TRBD1 (5 bases). Germline V gene sequence: CDR1 KGHSH, CDR2 LQKENI. Trimming took off 0 bases at V and 6 bases at J, with 15 bases between the two ends. The CDR3 length is 15 residues.